The 5 T cell receptor beta chains below were found in one sample sequenced in a study of cytomegalovirus exposure and HLA in healthy donors. The PCR employed 60 Vbeta primers together with 13 Jbeta primers. The table came from immunoSEQ multiplex PCR; TCRdb's copy has only in-frame clones and leaves some out. Here the sample spans about 130,000 clones, approximately 61% being singletons. Sequencing used PBMCs. These receptors were collected from a human donor in good health.

The chain recombines TRBV4-1 with TRBJ1-3; no firm D call. CDR1 and CDR2 from the germline V gene are MGHRA and YSYEKL. The V gene lost 2 bases and the J gene lost 0 bases, with 8 bases spanning the gap. The CDR3 has 15 residues. The CDR3, as DNA: TGCGCCAGCAGCCAACGGGAGAGCTCTGGAAACACCATATATTTT. As protein: CASSQRESSGNTIYF.

The chain links TRBV19 to TRBJ2-1, with D perhaps TRBD2 (5 bases). V lost 7 bases to trimming and J lost 5 bases, with 12 bases between them. This CDR3 is 13 amino acids long. Per the germline V gene, CDR1 is LNHDA and CDR2 is SQIVND (reference sequence). For the CDR3, the DNA is TGTGCCAGTACCCCCCGGGGTGACAATGAGCAGTTCTTC. It codes for CASTPRGDNEQFF.

This rearrangement joins TRBV13 to TRBJ2-4; TRBD2 agrees at 9 bases. V gave up 5 bases and J gave up 6 bases; unmatched junction bases: 8. Germline CDR1 and CDR2: PRHDT and FYEKMQ (reference sequence). This CDR3 contains 15 residues. CDR3 amino acids: CASSPGTSRANIQYF. CDR3 sequence (DNA): TGTGCCAGCAGCCCGGGGACTAGCAGGGCAAACATTCAGTACTTC.

The chain recombines TRBV15 with TRBJ1-5; 8 bases fit TRBD1. Losses at the gene ends were 6 bases for V and 6 bases for J; bases not matched to a gene: 10. The CDR3 length is 15 residues. Germline CDR1 reads LNHNV; CDR2 reads YYDKDF (reference sequence). The CDR3 DNA reads as TGTGCCACCAGTGAAAAAGACAGGGGACTTCAGCCCCAGCATTTT. Residues: CATSEKDRGLQPQHF.

V is TRBV2 and J is TRBJ1-1; D remains unclear. V was clipped by 1 base and J by 2 bases, with 5 bases between them. The CDR3 is made up of 13 amino acids. Per germline, CDR1 SNHLY and CDR2 FYNNEI. The CDR3 DNA sequence: TGTGCCAGCAGTGAAGAGAGAAACACTGAAGCTTTCTTT. Translation gives CASSEERNTEAFF.